Below, 21 T cell receptor beta chains from the same sample are listed, as sequenced in a study of CD8 T cells in ankylosing spondylitis (dated by TCRdb to 2016 to 2017). The investigation overall reported the following: Blood from ankylosing spondylitis patients appeared to be characterized by a TCR beta motif made up of under ten highly homologous amino acid variants.

Library method: 5' RACE. Instrument on record: Illumina HiSeq 2500. The public reads were quality trimmed at Q25 with fastp and then assembled into clones with MiXCR by TCRdb, keeping productive beta chains. Rows with one shared CDR3 protein collapse into an entry with the most common genes and DNA. The sample table contains about 480,000 distinct CDR3 sequences; only one count was recorded for 17% of them. The top ten clones comprise approximately 1% of the sample. Their cognate antigens are unknown. Sequencing was done on a sample of blood, either unsorted or a sorted T cell fraction (not recorded which). The receptors derive from a male donor with ankylosing spondylitis.

The rearrangement joins TRBV9 to TRBJ1-2; 9 nucleotides match TRBD1. The length of the CDR3 is 14 residues. Trimming took 4 bases from V and 7 from J; bases not matched to a gene: 8. Germline lookup yields CDR1 SGDLS and CDR2 YYNGEE. The CDR3: CASSPNDRGSGYTF. The CDR3 DNA reads TGTGCCAGCAGCCCAAACGACAGGGGGTCTGGCTACACCTTC. Drawing the rest from reference TRBV9 and TRBJ1-2, the complete variable domain is DSGVTQTPKHLITATGQRVTLRCSPRSGDLSVYWYQQSLDQGLQFLIQYYNGEERAKGNILERFSAQQFPDLHSELNLSSLELGDSALYFCASSPNDRGSGYTFGSGTRLTVV.

The rearrangement uses TRBV7-9 and TRBJ2-7; D gene ambiguous. The germline gives CDR1 SEHNR, CDR2 FQNEAQ (reference sequence). The CDR3 covers 14 residues. V was clipped by 3 bases and J by 5 bases, with 14 bases between them. The CDR3 DNA reads as TGTGCCAGCAGCTTTTTACCCCCCCGGGACGAGCAGTACTTC. This gives the protein CASSFLPPRDEQYF.

This rearrangement joins TRBV6-1 to TRBJ2-7, with 8 bases aligning to TRBD1. The CDR3 has 13 amino acids. Trimming removed 6 bases from V and 3 bases from J; junction bases left unmatched: 4. CDR1 and CDR2 (germline): MNHNS, SASEGT. The CDR3 sequence is CASRTGVDYEQYF. CDR3 DNA: TGTGCCAGCAGGACAGGGGTCGACTACGAGCAGTACTTC.

This clonotype was recorded a few times. This chain joins TRBV19 and TRBJ2-2; 7 bases align to TRBD1. Per the germline V gene, CDR1 is LNHDA and CDR2 is SQIVND (reference sequence). The CDR3 is 14 amino acids. Trimming removed 7 bases from V and 3 bases from J; junction bases left unmatched: 5. The CDR3, as DNA: TGTGCCAGTACCGGAGACAGGGACACCGGGGAGCTGTTTTTT. This translates into CASTGDRDTGELFF.

This clonotype was seen repeatedly, ten times or more. The rearrangement links TRBV5-1 to TRBJ2-2; D is undetermined. V shed 2 bases and J shed 6 bases, with 11 bases lying between them. Germline CDR1 and CDR2: SGHRS and YFSETQ. The CDR3 runs 14 residues. The chain's CDR3 is CASSLPLLPGELFF. The CDR3 nucleotides are TGCGCCAGCAGCTTACCACTTCTCCCCGGGGAGCTGTTTTTT.

This clonotype has a handful of counts. The chain is built from TRBV12-3 or TRBV12-4 and TRBJ2-7; 8 nucleotides line up with TRBD1. With V trimmed by 6 bases and J by 0 bases, 10 bases remained unmatched. The CDR3 consists of 16 residues. The CDR3 loop reads CASSPGQGGPSYEQYF. The CDR3 DNA follows: TGTGCCAGCAGCCCCGGACAGGGCGGTCCCTCCTACGAGCAGTACTTC.

The rearrangement links TRBV15 to TRBJ1-1, with 7 bases identical to TRBD1. Germline V gene lookup returns CDR1 LNHNV and CDR2 YYDKDF (reference sequence). The CDR3 has 12 residues. The V segment lost 5 bases and the J segment 10 bases; nucleotides outside the gene matches: 7. This CDR3 reads CATSATGDGAFF. The DNA of the CDR3 is TGTGCCACCAGCGCCACAGGGGATGGAGCTTTCTTT.

The chain combines TRBV7-9 with TRBJ2-7, with D perhaps matching TRBD1 or TRBD2 (6 bases each). The germline V and J ends were trimmed by 7 bases and 5 bases, with 21 bases remaining between them. The CDR3 extends over 15 amino acids. Germline loops: CDR1 SEHNR, CDR2 FQNEAQ (reference sequence). The CDR3 DNA reads as TGTGCCAGCACCCCGACAGGAGGGCGTAGGGACGAGCAGTACTTC. As protein: CASTPTGGRRDEQYF.

The chain has TRBV6-5 and TRBJ1-1; no clear D gene. There are 15 residues in the CDR3. Germline V gene lookup returns CDR1 MNHEY and CDR2 SVGAGI. The germline V and J ends were trimmed by 0 bases and 2 bases, with 10 bases remaining between them. CDR3 DNA sequence: TGTGCCAGCAGTTACTCAGGCGGAGTTAACACTGAAGCTTTCTTT. Its protein product is CASSYSGGVNTEAFF.

This clonotype was detected a few times. The genes are TRBV6-1 and TRBJ1-1, with a tentative D call TRBD1 (5 bases). Per the germline V gene, CDR1 is MNHNS and CDR2 is SASEGT. The CDR3 runs to 14 residues. V was cut by 2 bases and J by 3 bases, with 10 bases left in between. The CDR3 is CASSEMGGYTEAFF. CDR3 DNA: TGTGCCAGCAGTGAAATGGGGGGTTACACTGAAGCTTTCTTT.

A few counts support this clonotype. The gene calls are TRBV5-1 and TRBJ1-5; the match to TRBD1 covers 8 bases. This CDR3 contains 15 residues. Per germline, CDR1 SGHRS and CDR2 YFSETQ. J was trimmed by 11 bases and V by 4 bases; bases with no gene match: 14. CDR3: CASSPGGADPSAQHF. The CDR3 coding sequence is TGCGCCAGCAGCCCAGGGGGCGCAGATCCCTCAGCCCAGCATTTT.

This clonotype was seen only a few times. This chain uses TRBV20-1 with TRBJ1-5, with TRBD1 identical over 11 bases. The V gene's germline CDR1 is DFQATT and CDR2 SNEGSKA (reference sequence). V dropped 3 bases and J dropped 6; count of bases not matched to a gene: 4. The CDR3 sequence is 14 residues long. The CDR3, as DNA: TGCAGTGCTAGGGACAGGGGGCATGGTCAGCCCCAGCATTTT. Translated: CSARDRGHGQPQHF.

This chain uses TRBV29-1 with TRBJ2-3, with a weak D call TRBD1 (6 bases). The V and J ends lost 8 bases and 5 bases respectively, with 29 bases between them. Germline CDR1 reads SQVTM; CDR2 reads ANQGSEA. This CDR3 contains 17 residues. The CDR3 nucleotides read TGCAGCTCACAAAGGGGGACATCGCCCCAAGAAGGAGATACGCAGTATTTT. This gives the protein CSSQRGTSPQEGDTQYF.

This clonotype was counted only a few times. The V call is TRBV7-9, the J call TRBJ2-1; 8 nucleotides agree with TRBD2. The CDR3 runs to 15 residues. Germline CDR1 and CDR2: SEHNR and FQNEAQ (reference sequence). The V segment lost 1 base and the J segment 9 bases; nucleotides outside the gene matches: 8. This CDR3 is CASSLEGLVFAEQFF. The CDR3 DNA reads TGTGCCAGCAGCTTAGAGGGACTAGTTTTCGCTGAGCAGTTCTTC.

This clonotype was counted a few times. The chain links TRBV20-1 to TRBJ2-7, with D tentatively TRBD2 (5 bases). Per the germline V gene, CDR1 is DFQATT and CDR2 is SNEGSKA (reference sequence). The CDR3 spans 15 residues. V lost 6 bases, J lost 5 bases, and 23 bases lay in between. CDR3 region: CSAEKAQRLRDEQYF. The DNA of the CDR3 is TGCAGTGCCGAGAAAGCCCAGCGCCTGAGGGACGAGCAGTACTTC.

This clonotype was recorded at least ten times. The rearrangement joins TRBV12-3 or TRBV12-4 to TRBJ1-5; 9 bases match TRBD1. V was clipped by 1 base and J by 0 bases; unmatched bases: 4. The CDR3 sequence is 17 residues long. The CDR3 nucleotides are TGTGCCAGCAGTTTAGGGGACAGGGTGTATAGCAATCAGCCCCAGCATTTT. Protein: CASSLGDRVYSNQPQHF.

J is TRBJ2-5 and V is TRBV7-3; a weak D match, TRBD2 (5 bases). The CDR3 totals 14 residues. Germline V gene lookup returns CDR1 SGHTA and CDR2 FQGTGA. The V end lost 0 bases, the J end lost 5 bases, and 10 bases lay between the germline ends. CDR3 sequence reads: CASSLTGRGETQYF. CDR3 DNA: TGTGCCAGCAGCTTAACAGGGCGAGGGGAGACCCAGTACTTC.

This clonotype was detected only a few times. The rearrangement uses TRBV20-1 and TRBJ1-6, with D maybe TRBD1 (5 bases). The CDR3 has 13 residues. CDR1 and CDR2 from the germline V gene are DFQATT and SNEGSKA (reference sequence). Trimming took off 3 bases at V and 8 bases at J, with 11 bases between the two ends. The CDR3 region is CSARRGGYSPLHF. The CDR3 nucleotides are TGCAGTGCTAGGCGGGGCGGTTATTCACCCCTCCACTTT.

This clonotype was counted at least ten times. This chain uses TRBV10-3 with TRBJ1-3; 7 positions match TRBD1. CDR1 ENHRY and CDR2 SYGVKD come from the germline V gene. This CDR3 has 14 amino acids. The junction had 3 bases not matched to a gene; V was cut back by 5 bases and J by 2 bases. The CDR3 loop is CAISSTGTGNTIYF. In DNA, the CDR3 is TGTGCCATCAGTTCGACAGGGACTGGAAACACCATATATTTT.

Only a few counts were recorded for this clonotype. Here the CDR3 DNA reads TGTGCCAGCAGCTTAAAGGTGGCGGGGGGGGATACGCAGTATTTT. This encodes CASSLKVAGGDTQYF. The chain has TRBV7-3 and TRBJ2-3; TRBD2 agrees at 9 bases. J was trimmed by 6 bases and V by 1 base; bases with no gene match: 5. The CDR3 contains 15 residues. Germline CDR1 SGHTA, CDR2 FQGTGA.

This clonotype was counted a few times. This chain connects TRBV7-2 to TRBJ2-3; D ambiguous. V lost 2 bases and J lost 1, with 7 bases in between. The CDR3 is 14 amino acids. CDR1 is SGHTA, CDR2 FQGNSA, per germline. The CDR3 protein is CASSLIWGTDTQYF. The CDR3 DNA follows: TGTGCCAGCAGCTTAATTTGGGGCACAGATACGCAGTATTTT.